This TCR beta chain was captured by sequencing in a study of CD8+ T cells in alopecia areata. Points from the study as a whole: An increase in clonality over normal scalp was evident in lesional scalp, especially alopecia totalis/universalis.

CDR3 length: 15 amino acids. The germline CDR1 and CDR2 sequences are LGHNA and YSLEER. The V segment lost 5 bases and the J segment 2 bases; nucleotides outside the gene matches: 4. cDNA serving as the sequencing template came from extracted, reverse transcribed RNA. TCRdb's copy holds only in-frame clones and misses some; the assay was immunoSEQ multiplex PCR. The sample includes about 150,000 clones, about 50% of them seen just once. This clone was observed a few times. As yet, its antigen is unknown. This clonotype originated in a human donor with alopecia areata. This rearrangement joins TRBV4-3 to TRBJ2-7; 12 bases agree with TRBD1. The sequencing used CD8+ T cells sorted from blood, collected at week 0. The CDR3 coding sequence is TGCGCCAGCAGCGCAGGGACAGGGGGCACCTACGAGCAGTACTTC. Protein sequence: CASSAGTGGTYEQYF.